This T cell receptor beta chain came from a study of blood T cell repertoires in COVID-19. For the study at large: Sites in the United States, Italy and Spain provided acute and convalescent COVID-19 samples.

The CDR3 runs to 17 residues. With 5 bases removed from V and 1 base from J, the gap between germline ends came to 20 bases. The germline V gene has CDR1 LGHDT and CDR2 YNNKEL (reference sequence). Grouping used clinical history reported by participants in a survey and questionnaire. Resolution of symptoms, clearance, or two negative PCRs was present in recovered Cohort 3 donors. Under the authors' procedure: Using reference gene primer amplification, nucleated cell counts were estimated. Method: immunoSEQ multiplex PCR; TCRdb's copy keeps in-frame clones and lacks some. The V and J calls and clone size are taken from that table; D and trimming were inferred from the DNA. The sample holds 150,000 to 200,000 clones; about 72% are singletons and the top ten take 15% to 20%.

The source material was PBMCs or T cells enriched from blood (not recorded which). The TCR comes from a woman between 50 and 59 years old who had recovered from COVID-19. This sequence joins TRBV3-1 (or the pseudogene TRBV3-2) and TRBJ1-1; possibly TRBD1 for D (5 bases). The CDR3 reads CASSTRDYLRRNTEAFF. CDR3 DNA: TGTGCCAGCAGCACCCGGGACTACCTCCGAAGGAACACTGAAGCTTTCTTT.